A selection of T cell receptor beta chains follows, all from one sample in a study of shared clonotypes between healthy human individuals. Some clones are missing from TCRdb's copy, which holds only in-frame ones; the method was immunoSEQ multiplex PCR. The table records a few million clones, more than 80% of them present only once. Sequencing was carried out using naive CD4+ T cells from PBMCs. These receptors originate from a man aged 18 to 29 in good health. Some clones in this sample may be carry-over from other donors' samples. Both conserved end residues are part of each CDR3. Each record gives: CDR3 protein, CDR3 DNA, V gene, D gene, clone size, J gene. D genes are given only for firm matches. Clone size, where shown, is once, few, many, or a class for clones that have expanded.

CDR3: CASRGGFHYGYTF
DNA: TGTGCCAGCAGGGGGGGATTCCACTATGGCTACACCTTC
V: TRBV6-6
D: .
size: .
J: TRBJ1-2

CDR3: CASSLGTSGVSYEQYF
DNA: TGTGCCAGCAGCTTGGGGACTAGCGGGGTGTCCTACGAGCAGTACTTC
V: TRBV7-2
D: TRBD2
size: .
J: TRBJ2-7

CDR3: CASSRQMTGQGSYEQYF
DNA: TGCGCCAGCAGCCGACAGATGACCGGACAGGGATCCTACGAGCAGTACTTC
V: TRBV4-1
D: TRBD1
size: .
J: TRBJ2-7

CDR3: CASSSRTSGTYEQYF
DNA: TGTGCCAGCAGCTCTCGGACTAGCGGGACCTACGAGCAGTACTTC
V: TRBV7-9
D: TRBD2
size: .
J: TRBJ2-7

CDR3: CSARDRAEAFF
DNA: TGCAGTGCTAGAGATCGCGCTGAAGCTTTCTTT
V: TRBV20-1
D: .
size: .
J: TRBJ1-1

CDR3: CASRKPGQGYEQYF
DNA: TGTGCCAGCAGGAAACCGGGACAGGGCTACGAGCAGTACTTC
V: TRBV6-1
D: TRBD1
size: once
J: TRBJ2-7

CDR3: CASSLAVAGNTGELFF
DNA: TGCGCCAGCAGCTTGGCCGTAGCGGGGAACACCGGGGAGCTGTTTTTT
V: TRBV5-1
D: TRBD2
size: .
J: TRBJ2-2

CDR3: CASSRGQLPYNQPQHF
DNA: TGTGCCAGCTCAAGAGGACAGTTACCCTACAATCAGCCCCAGCATTTT
V: TRBV18
D: .
size: .
J: TRBJ1-5

CDR3: CASSLEWEAGELFF
DNA: TGCGCCAGCAGCTTGGAATGGGAAGCCGGGGAGCTGTTTTTT
V: TRBV5-1
D: .
size: .
J: TRBJ2-2

CDR3: CASSTSTGIETQYF
DNA: TGTGCCAGCAGTACCTCGACAGGGATTGAGACCCAGTACTTC
V: TRBV6-5
D: TRBD1
size: .
J: TRBJ2-5

CDR3: CASSSKGEGGETQYF
DNA: TGTGCCAGCAGCTCAAAGGGGGAGGGGGGAGAGACCCAGTACTTC
V: TRBV5-4
D: .
size: .
J: TRBJ2-5

CDR3: CASSLSKGVGTEAFF
DNA: TGTGCCAGCAGTTTATCGAAAGGGGTAGGGACTGAAGCTTTCTTT
V: TRBV27
D: .
size: .
J: TRBJ1-1

CDR3: CASSADRGLFLIPYNEQFF
DNA: TGTGCCAGCAGCGCCGACAGGGGGCTTTTTCTTATCCCCTACAATGAGCAGTTCTTC
V: TRBV7-3
D: TRBD1
size: .
J: TRBJ2-1

CDR3: CASSSGRKPQHF
DNA: TGTGCCAGCAGTTCAGGTAGGAAGCCCCAGCATTTT
V: TRBV28
D: .
size: once
J: TRBJ1-5

CDR3: CASSPQGAPAEAFF
DNA: TGTGCCAGCTCACCTCAGGGGGCGCCGGCTGAAGCTTTCTTT
V: TRBV18
D: TRBD1
size: .
J: TRBJ1-1

CDR3: CASSGDGSGNEQYF
DNA: TGTGCCAGCAGCGGAGACGGGTCAGGGAACGAGCAGTACTTC
V: TRBV2
D: .
size: .
J: TRBJ2-7

CDR3: CASSPGTSGGEQFF
DNA: TGTGCCAGCAGCCCCGGGACTAGCGGTGGTGAGCAGTTCTTC
V: TRBV5-4
D: TRBD2
size: .
J: TRBJ2-1

CDR3: CASSPQSGYEQYF
DNA: TGCGCCAGCAGCCCCCAAAGCGGCTACGAGCAGTACTTC
V: TRBV4-1
D: .
size: .
J: TRBJ2-7

CDR3: CASTHFVGDTQYF
DNA: TGTGCCAGCACCCACTTTGTGGGGGATACGCAGTATTTT
V: TRBV6-6
D: .
size: once
J: TRBJ2-3

CDR3: CSVGTGGTEAFF
DNA: TGCAGCGTTGGGACAGGGGGGACTGAAGCTTTCTTT
V: TRBV29-1
D: TRBD1
size: .
J: TRBJ1-1

CDR3: CASSLTIGTPGNTIYF
DNA: TGTGCCAGCAGCTTAACTATCGGGACTCCTGGAAACACCATATATTTT
V: TRBV11-2
D: .
size: .
J: TRBJ1-3

CDR3: CASSVIQGAKDGYTF
DNA: TGTGCCAGCAGTGTAATACAGGGGGCGAAGGATGGCTACACCTTC
V: TRBV2
D: TRBD1
size: .
J: TRBJ1-2

CDR3: CASSLGRDYGYTF
DNA: TGTGCCAGCAGCTTGGGCAGAGACTATGGCTACACCTTC
V: TRBV7-9
D: .
size: .
J: TRBJ1-2

CDR3: CASSPRRVGIDSEQFF
DNA: TGTGCCAGCTCACCGCGAAGAGTAGGTATCGACAGTGAGCAGTTCTTC
V: TRBV18
D: .
size: .
J: TRBJ2-1